This TCR beta chain was retrieved from a study of CD8 T cells in Susac syndrome (dated by TCRdb to about 2019). With respect to the entire study: Whether CD8+ T cell activation and differentiation in Susac syndrome was antigen driven was tested using repertoire sequencing. Overall study results and their limits: The number of individuals in the TCR sequencing and HLA analysis was recognized as being relatively small.

Peripheral blood CD8+ and CD4+ T cells from healthy donors, Susac syndrome patients and multiple sclerosis patients were profiled by high-throughput TCR beta sequencing. The multiple sclerosis controls were treatment-naive patients who had stable or active relapsing-remitting disease and met the revised McDonald criteria. Bulk CD8+ and CD4+ T cells were purified by magnetic negative isolation, whereas CD8+ TEMRA cells were enriched by FACS. Blood was drawn into EDTA tubes, processed within 24 hours, and PBMCs were isolated by density gradient centrifugation. PBMCs intended for TCR sequencing were cryopreserved in liquid nitrogen and thawed later in a water bath at 37 degrees C. A purity of at least 90% was achieved for sorted or isolated CD4+, CD8+ and CD8+ TEMRA cells. Reading the germline V gene gives CDR1 MNHEY and CDR2 SVGEGT. The CDR3, from cysteine to phenylalanine, totals 14 residues. Of the read, only the CDR3 DNA is kept; its 42 bases are in frame from base 1. Germline trimming: 6 bases from V, 7 bases from J; junction bases outside gene matches: 4.

Details on this clonotype: Its target antigen remains unknown. Base-call qualities are not available, and no considerably larger clone is one nucleotide away.

RNA was extracted using the RNeasy kit, and about 0.5 to 1 ug of the RNA was reverse transcribed with random hexamers. TCR beta CDR3 regions were amplified with the immunoSEQ multiplex PCR assay covering 54 Vbeta and 13 Jbeta segments. Bias from PCR amplification was corrected by using a synthetic template baseline for primer optimization and for computational correction. Regarding the original processing steps: Reads were annotated to V, D and J genes per IMGT and analyzed with immunoSEQ Analyzer, keeping only productive sequences. Clonality was calculated as one minus the Shannon entropy normalized by log2 of the number of productive unique sequences. For each patient and control, public and private clones were evaluated among the 100 most prevalent clones. Susac-specific clones were defined as absent from healthy and MS cohorts, over a thousand published viral clones and other ImmuneACCESS disease sequences. TCRdb reanalyzed the raw reads on its own, using fastp at Q25 for trimming and MiXCR for clone calling, and kept in-frame beta chains. All rows with the same CDR3 protein become a single entry with the most common DNA and genes. The V and J calls were not made by the authors but by TCRdb's processing. This sample gives 150,000 to 200,000 distinct CDR3 sequences in total; approximately 93% of them show up just once. About 0.09% of the sample lies in the top ten.

Sequences were obtained from CD4+ T cells from PBMCs. The clonotype comes from a human donor with multiple sclerosis. The chain is assembled from TRBV6-2 or TRBV6-3 and TRBJ2-7, with 15 junctional bases fitting TRBD2. The sequenced DNA is TGTGCCAGCAGCCCGGGACTAGCGGGAGGAGAGCAGTACTTC. This gives the protein CASSPGLAGGEQYF.